This TCR beta chain was found in a study of T-cell reconstitution after alpha-beta-depleted transplantation in children. Findings of the study overall: Most T-cell counts and diversity one year after the transplant came from T cells that were newly produced. Expanded graft clones, several hundred of them, were reportedly the source of alpha-beta T cells about two months after transplant. Some patients owed their high day-60 TCRbeta diversity to surviving recipient T cells and thymic progenitors.

The TCRbeta library was prepared with unique molecular identifiers. Each CDR3 protein is one row after TCRdb ran MiXCR on the PCR reads. The table records around 960,000 distinct CDR3 sequences, about 29% of them present only once. This CDR3 has 15 amino acids. CDR1 and CDR2 from the germline V gene are MDHEN and SYDVKM. Trimming took off 7 bases at V and 0 bases at J, with 15 bases between the two ends. This clonotype was counted a few times. Its specificity is unknown. The V call is TRBV28, the J call TRBJ1-2; no clear D. The sequencing used PBMCs, mostly from graft donor cells, collected 360 days after TCRalphabeta/CD19-depleted stem cell transplant. The TCR sequence derives from a boy under two years old who had a stem cell transplant for SCID, so the T cells may come from the graft donor. CDR3 bases: TGTGCCAGCAATGCTGGAGTGTCACCTAACTATGGCTACACCTTC. Protein sequence: CASNAGVSPNYGYTF.